The rows below give T cell receptor beta chains drawn from one sample of a study of T cell repertoires in cytomegalovirus infection. Which antigens these TCRs recognize remains unknown. TCRdb fed the reads into MiXCR, producing one record per CDR3 protein. The data hold some 940,000 distinct CDR3 sequences, with 25% to 40% observed a single time. Sequenced material: cultured CD8+ T cells from PBMCs, taken from culture after CMV antigen stimulation. Receptors originate from a human donor in good health (CMV status not recorded). Some clones in this sample may be carry-over from other donors' samples. Both conserved end residues are part of each CDR3. The order of the fields is clone size, D gene, CDR3 length, J gene, V gene, CDR3 DNA, CDR3 protein. A D gene is named only where the DNA matches it firmly. A clone size is listed for some rows: how often the clone was seen (once, few, many), or a class if it is expanded.

. | . | 10 | TRBJ2-5 | TRBV20-1 | TGCAGTGCTGTATACGAGACCCAGTACTTC | CSAVYETQYF
many | . | 18 | TRBJ1-5 | TRBV7-2 | TGTGCCAGCAGCTTAGAAAAGGTACCGAAATATAGCAATCAGCCCCAGCATTTT | CASSLEKVPKYSNQPQHF
. | . | 12 | TRBJ1-4 | TRBV7-9 | TGTGCCAGCAGCCCTTCCTCTGAAAAACTGTTTTTT | CASSPSSEKLFF
few | . | 15 | TRBJ1-1 | TRBV4-1 | TGCGCCAGCAGCCAAGACCGAGGGCGGGACACTGAAGCTTTCTTT | CASSQDRGRDTEAFF
. | . | 15 | TRBJ2-3 | TRBV19 | TGTGCCAGTAGCCCTCCGGTGGGGGGCCGCGATACGCAGTATTTT | CASSPPVGGRDTQYF
few | . | 16 | TRBJ1-5 | TRBV7-8 | TGTGCCAGCAGCTTATTCCGAGAGGCGAGCAATCAGCCCCAGCATTTT | CASSLFREASNQPQHF
. | TRBD1 | 14 | TRBJ1-2 | TRBV7-6 | TGTGCCAGCAGCCCACAGGGGGCAGACTATGGCTACACCTTC | CASSPQGADYGYTF
few | TRBD1 | 16 | TRBJ1-1 | TRBV12-3/TRBV12-4 | TGTGCCAGCAGTTTGGACAGGTTCGTCCTGAACACTGAAGCTTTCTTT | CASSLDRFVLNTEAFF
. | . | 15 | TRBJ2-2 | TRBV19 | TGTGCCAGTAGTTCCTGGACTACAAACACCGGGGAGCTGTTTTTT | CASSSWTTNTGELFF
. | . | 13 | TRBJ2-3 | TRBV20-1 | TGCAGTGCTAGAGAACTAGCTACAGATACGCAGTATTTT | CSARELATDTQYF
. | . | 16 | TRBJ2-6 | TRBV20-1 | TGCAGTGCTAGAGATCTTAGGGTATCTGGGGCCAACGTCCTGACTTTC | CSARDLRVSGANVLTF
. | . | 17 | TRBJ2-1 | TRBV19 | TGTGCCAGTAGTCCGCCGACTGGTACGCACTCCTACAATGAGCAGTTCTTC | CASSPPTGTHSYNEQFF
. | TRBD1 | 17 | TRBJ2-7 | TRBV6-6 | TGTGCCAGCAGTGATGTGGGACAGGCGATCTCCTCCTACGAGCAGTACTTC | CASSDVGQAISSYEQYF
. | . | 16 | TRBJ2-2 | TRBV6-5 | TGTGCCAGCAGTTACCTGCCACCCCCCGTTAGTGGGGAGCTGTTTTTT | CASSYLPPPVSGELFF
. | . | 14 | TRBJ1-2 | TRBV19 | TGTGCCAGTAGTATAAGGTATAGGGACGATGGCTACACCTTC | CASSIRYRDDGYTF
few | . | 15 | TRBJ1-6 | TRBV7-9 | TGTGCCAGCAGCCCCCGGACAGAATATAATTCACCCCTCCACTTT | CASSPRTEYNSPLHF
few | . | 15 | TRBJ1-1 | TRBV5-1 | TGCGCCAGCAGCCCGACGTGGGGGGAAGGCACTGAAGCTTTCTTT | CASSPTWGEGTEAFF
many | . | 14 | TRBJ1-2 | TRBV7-9 | TGTGCCAGCATCATACCACAGGGCAACTATGGCTACACCTTC | CASIIPQGNYGYTF
few | TRBD1 | 21 | TRBJ1-6 | TRBV6-1 | TGTGCCAGCAGTGGGGCCAGAGAGTCGACAGGGTTCAGCTCCTATAATTCACCCCTCCACTTT | CASSGARESTGFSSYNSPLHF
. | TRBD2 | 14 | TRBJ2-1 | TRBV27 | TGTGCCAGCAGGCACGGGGGGGCGGGCAATGAGCAGTTCTTC | CASRHGGAGNEQFF
few | . | 13 | TRBJ1-1 | TRBV10-3 | TGTGCCATCAGTTACGGTGACGACCGGGGGTTTGTCTTT | CAISYGDDRGFVF
many | TRBD2 | 14 | TRBJ2-7 | TRBV7-2 | TGTGCCAGCAGCGCCAGCGGGGGGGACTACGAGCAGTACTTC | CASSASGGDYEQYF
few | TRBD1 | 15 | TRBJ1-2 | TRBV27 | TGTGCCAGCAGTCCCGGGACAGGGGGGATCTATGGCTACACCTTC | CASSPGTGGIYGYTF
. | TRBD2 | 16 | TRBJ2-1 | TRBV28 | TGTGCCAGCACCCCCTTGGGCGCGGGGGTGAGGAATGAGCAGTTCTTC | CASTPLGAGVRNEQFF
many | . | 17 | TRBJ1-1 | TRBV7-8 | TGTGCCAGCAGCCCCCCGTTAACCGCTGACCTGAACACTGAAGCTTTCTTT | CASSPPLTADLNTEAFF
few | TRBD1 | 17 | TRBJ1-1 | TRBV6-6 | TGTGCCAGCACCCTCATAGGGACAGGGGAGGCGAACACTGAAGCTTTCTTT | CASTLIGTGEANTEAFF
many | TRBD1 | 17 | TRBJ1-3 | TRBV7-8 | TGTGCCAGCAGCTCTACTTCCGGGACAGTTAATGGAAACACCATATATTTT | CASSSTSGTVNGNTIYF
few | . | 13 | TRBJ2-5 | TRBV13 | TGTGCCAGCACCCCCGAGCGAGGGGAGACCCAGTACTTC | CASTPERGETQYF
. | . | 15 | TRBJ2-2 | TRBV20-1 | TGCAGTGCTAGAGAGGACGGGGGGAACACCGGGGAGCTGTTTTTT | CSAREDGGNTGELFF
few | . | 17 | TRBJ1-4 | TRBV7-9 | TGTGCCAGCAGCTTACGGGGGCCTGTAGCCTATAATGAAAAACTGTTTTTT | CASSLRGPVAYNEKLFF
few | . | 12 | TRBJ1-5 | TRBV19 | TGTGCCAGTAGGGTCAGCAATCAGCCCCAGCATTTT | CASRVSNQPQHF
many | . | 14 | TRBJ2-3 | TRBV7-9 | TGTGCCAGCAGCCCGCCGACAGATTCAAATACGCAGTATTTT | CASSPPTDSNTQYF
. | TRBD1 | 14 | TRBJ2-5 | TRBV7-9 | TGTGCCAGCAGCCACGGGACAGGAGAAGAGACCCAGTACTTC | CASSHGTGEETQYF
. | . | 14 | TRBJ1-2 | TRBV12-3/TRBV12-4 | TGTGCCAGCAGTTTGGCAGTGCGAAACTATGGCTACACCTTC | CASSLAVRNYGYTF
many | . | 14 | TRBJ2-7 | TRBV7-6 | TGTGCCAGCAGCTTGGGGACATACTCCTACGAGCAGTACTTC | CASSLGTYSYEQYF
few | TRBD1 | 16 | TRBJ2-1 | TRBV6-5 | TGTGCCAGCAGTTACTCCACAGGGGGCGAAAGCAATGAGCAGTTCTTC | CASSYSTGGESNEQFF
few | . | 16 | TRBJ1-2 | TRBV7-9 | TGTGCCAGCAGCTTAGTGTACAGCACGGTCAACTATGGCTACACCTTC | CASSLVYSTVNYGYTF
. | . | 14 | TRBJ1-3 | TRBV7-9 | TGTGCCAGCAGCGGACGGGCTTCTGGAAACACCATATATTTT | CASSGRASGNTIYF
. | . | 15 | TRBJ1-2 | TRBV29-1 | TGCAGCGTCCCCGGGACGCCTCTGGGGGACTATGGCTACACCTTC | CSVPGTPLGDYGYTF
few | TRBD1 | 15 | TRBJ1-4 | TRBV4-1 | TGCGCCAGCAGCCAAGATACAGGGGGGGGGGAAAAACTGTTTTTT | CASSQDTGGGEKLFF